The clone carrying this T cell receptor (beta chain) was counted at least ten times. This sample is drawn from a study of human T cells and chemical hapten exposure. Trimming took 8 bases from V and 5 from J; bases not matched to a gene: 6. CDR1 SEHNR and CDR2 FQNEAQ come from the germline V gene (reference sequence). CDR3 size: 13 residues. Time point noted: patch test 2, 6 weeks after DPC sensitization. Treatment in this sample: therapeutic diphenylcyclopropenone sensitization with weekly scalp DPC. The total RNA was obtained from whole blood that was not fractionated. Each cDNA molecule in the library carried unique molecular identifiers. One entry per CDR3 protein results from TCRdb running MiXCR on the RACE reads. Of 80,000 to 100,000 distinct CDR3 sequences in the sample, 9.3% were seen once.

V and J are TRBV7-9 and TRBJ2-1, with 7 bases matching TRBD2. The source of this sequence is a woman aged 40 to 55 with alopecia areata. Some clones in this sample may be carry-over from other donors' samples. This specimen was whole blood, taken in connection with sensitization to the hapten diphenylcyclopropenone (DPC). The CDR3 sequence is CASGASGNNEQFF. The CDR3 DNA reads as TGTGCCAGCGGGGCTAGCGGAAACAATGAGCAGTTCTTC.